This T cell receptor (beta chain) originates from a study of T cells expressing NK-cell markers. The wider study: One of the eight sequenced donors was seronegative, whereas the other seven were HCMV-seropositive.

The authors generated TCR beta cDNA through 5'RACE template switching with UMIs. TCRdb reprocessed the 5' RACE reads and stores each CDR3 protein as one record, lacking DNA. Seen in this sample are 500,000 to 600,000 distinct CDR3 sequences; the ten most common clones hold approximately 3.6%. The CDR3 sequence is 19 residues long. Germline lookup yields CDR1 SGHAT and CDR2 FQDESV (reference sequence). Overall study findings and caveats: Over 5 donors had dominant NKG2C+ clonotypes that comprised about 1.0-7.0% of their CD8+ T cells.

With regard to this clonotype: Its target is unknown.

The chain joins TRBV11-1 to TRBJ2-6; with no DNA, the TCRdb D assignment of TRBD1 cannot be verified. The receptor was isolated from a young man in good health. Sequenced input: blood T cells: a sorted CD56 or NKG2C T cell subset, CD4+ or CD8+ T cells, or bulk PBMC T cells (not recorded which). The CDR3 loop reads CASSPPMGTGNSGANVLTF.